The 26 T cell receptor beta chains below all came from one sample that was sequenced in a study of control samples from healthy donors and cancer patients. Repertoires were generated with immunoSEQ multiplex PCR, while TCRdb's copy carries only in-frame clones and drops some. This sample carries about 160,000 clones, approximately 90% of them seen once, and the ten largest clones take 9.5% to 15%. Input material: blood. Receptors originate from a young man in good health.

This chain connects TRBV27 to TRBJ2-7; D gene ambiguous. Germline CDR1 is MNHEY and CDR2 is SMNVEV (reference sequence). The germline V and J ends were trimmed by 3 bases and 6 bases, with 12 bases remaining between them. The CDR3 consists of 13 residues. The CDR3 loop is CASSFKGLGEQYF. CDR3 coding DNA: TGTGCCAGCAGTTTTAAGGGTTTGGGCGAGCAGTACTTC.

The CDR3: CASSLIRLPSTDTQYF. As DNA, the CDR3 is TGTGCCAGCAGCTTAATCAGACTCCCAAGCACAGATACGCAGTATTTT. This chain links TRBV7-8 with TRBJ2-3, with D unclear. Looked up from germline, CDR1 is SGHVS and CDR2 is FQNEAQ. Trimming removed 2 bases at V and 0 bases at J, with 12 bases between. This CDR3 spans 16 amino acids.

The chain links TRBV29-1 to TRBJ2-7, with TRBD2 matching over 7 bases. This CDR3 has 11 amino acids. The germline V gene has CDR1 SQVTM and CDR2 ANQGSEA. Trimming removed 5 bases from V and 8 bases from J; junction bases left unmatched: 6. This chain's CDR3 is CSVLAGAQQYF. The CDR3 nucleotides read TGCAGCGTTCTGGCGGGAGCGCAGCAGTACTTC.

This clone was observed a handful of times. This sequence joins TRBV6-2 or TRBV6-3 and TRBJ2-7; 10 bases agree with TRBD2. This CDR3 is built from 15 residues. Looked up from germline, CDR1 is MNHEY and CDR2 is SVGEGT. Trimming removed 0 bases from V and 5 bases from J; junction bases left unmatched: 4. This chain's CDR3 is CASSYSGLAINEQYF. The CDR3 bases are TGTGCCAGCAGTTACTCGGGACTAGCGATAAACGAGCAGTACTTC.

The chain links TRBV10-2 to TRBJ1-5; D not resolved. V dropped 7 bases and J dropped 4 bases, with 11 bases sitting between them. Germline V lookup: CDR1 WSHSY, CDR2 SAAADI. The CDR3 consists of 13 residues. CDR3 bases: TGCGCCAGCAATGAACGGATTAATCAGCCCCAGCATTTT. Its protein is CASNERINQPQHF.

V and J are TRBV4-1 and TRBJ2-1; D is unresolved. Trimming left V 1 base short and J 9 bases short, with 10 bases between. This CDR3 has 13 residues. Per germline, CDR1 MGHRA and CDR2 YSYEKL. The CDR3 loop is CASSQGQGSEQFF. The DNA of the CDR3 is TGCGCCAGCAGCCAAGGCCAAGGTAGTGAGCAGTTCTTC.

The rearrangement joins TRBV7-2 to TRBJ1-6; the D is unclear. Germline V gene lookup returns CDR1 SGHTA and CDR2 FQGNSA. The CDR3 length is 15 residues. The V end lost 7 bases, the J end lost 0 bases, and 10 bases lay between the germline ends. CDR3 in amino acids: CASTDAGSYNSPLHF. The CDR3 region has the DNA TGTGCCAGCACCGACGCGGGCTCCTATAATTCACCCCTCCACTTT. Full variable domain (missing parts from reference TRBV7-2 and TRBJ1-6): GAGVSQSPSNKVTEKGKDVELRCDPISGHTALYWYRQSLGQGLEFLIYFQGNSAPDKSGLPSDRFSAERTGGSVSTLTIQRTQQEDSAVYLCASTDAGSYNSPLHFGNGTRLTVT.

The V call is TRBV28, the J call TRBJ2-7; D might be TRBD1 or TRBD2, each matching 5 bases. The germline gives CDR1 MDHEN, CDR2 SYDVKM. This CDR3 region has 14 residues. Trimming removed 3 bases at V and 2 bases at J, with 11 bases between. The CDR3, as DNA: TGTGCCAGCAGTTTGGGGGTAGGGGCCTACGAGCAGTACTTC. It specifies CASSLGVGAYEQYF.

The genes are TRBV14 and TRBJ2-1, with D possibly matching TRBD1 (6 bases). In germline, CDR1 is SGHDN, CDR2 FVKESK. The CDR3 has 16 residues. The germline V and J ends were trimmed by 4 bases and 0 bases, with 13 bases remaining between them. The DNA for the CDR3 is TGTGCCAGCAGCCTTGACAGGCAGAGCTCCTACAATGAGCAGTTCTTC. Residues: CASSLDRQSSYNEQFF.

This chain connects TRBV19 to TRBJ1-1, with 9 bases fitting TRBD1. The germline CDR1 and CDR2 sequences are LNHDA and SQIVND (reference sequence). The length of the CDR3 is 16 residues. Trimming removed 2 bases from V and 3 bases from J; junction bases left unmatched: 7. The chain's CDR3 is CASSIPRDREYTEAFF. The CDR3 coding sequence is TGTGCCAGTAGTATACCCCGGGACAGGGAGTACACTGAAGCTTTCTTT.

The CDR3 is CASSLGRLSEFF. DNA for the CDR3: TGTGCCAGCAGCTTGGGCAGGTTGAGTGAGTTCTTC. The genes are TRBV5-6 and TRBJ2-1; no definite D call. The CDR3 loop spans 12 amino acids. Germline V CDR1 and CDR2: SGHDT, YYEEEE. The germline V and J ends were trimmed by 0 bases and 14 bases, with 12 bases remaining between them.

The CDR3 loop reads CATSRSTEGNQPQHF. Here the CDR3 DNA reads TGTGCCACCAGCAGATCGACAGAAGGCAATCAGCCCCAGCATTTT. The chain employs TRBV15 and TRBJ1-5, with D possibly matching TRBD1 (5 bases). This CDR3 has 15 residues. The germline CDR1 and CDR2 sequences are LNHNV and YYDKDF (reference sequence). Trimming stripped 2 bases from V and 2 bases from J, with 10 bases between.

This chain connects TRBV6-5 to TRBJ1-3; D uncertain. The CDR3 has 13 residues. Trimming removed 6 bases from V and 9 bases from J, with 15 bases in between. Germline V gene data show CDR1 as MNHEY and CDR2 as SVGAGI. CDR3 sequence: CASSARSKGTIYF. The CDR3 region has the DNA TGTGCCAGCAGCGCCCGGTCGAAAGGCACCATATATTTT.

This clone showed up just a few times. The CDR3 loop reads CASSPEEGGRNEQFF. CDR3 DNA sequence: TGTGCCAGCAGCCCAGAGGAGGGGGGAAGGAATGAGCAGTTCTTC. The chain employs TRBV9 and TRBJ2-1, with D perhaps being TRBD1 or TRBD2 (6 bases each). Germline lookup yields CDR1 SGDLS and CDR2 YYNGEE. The CDR3 runs 15 residues. V dropped 4 bases and J dropped 7 bases, with 18 bases sitting between them.

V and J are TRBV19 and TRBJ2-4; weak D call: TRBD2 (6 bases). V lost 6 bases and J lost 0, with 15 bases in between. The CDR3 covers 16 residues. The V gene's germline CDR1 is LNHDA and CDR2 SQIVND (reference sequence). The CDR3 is CASSSEGFLAKNIQYF. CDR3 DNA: TGTGCCAGTAGCTCGGAGGGATTCCTAGCCAAAAACATTCAGTACTTC.

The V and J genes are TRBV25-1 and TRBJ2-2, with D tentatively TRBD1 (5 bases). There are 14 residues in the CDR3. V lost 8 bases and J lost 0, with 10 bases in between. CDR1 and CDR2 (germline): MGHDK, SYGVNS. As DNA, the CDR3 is TGTGCCAGCCCAAAGGGGTCGAACACCGGGGAGCTGTTTTTT. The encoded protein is CASPKGSNTGELFF.

CDR3 protein: CASSAEGGQVLSPLHF. The CDR3, as DNA: TGTGCCAGCAGCGCCGAAGGGGGACAGGTCCTTTCACCCCTCCACTTT. The chain combines TRBV9 with TRBJ1-6, with 8 nucleotides matching TRBD1. Germline assignment: CDR1 SGDLS and CDR2 YYNGEE. The V and J ends lost 3 bases and 9 bases, in that order; junction bases with no gene match: 11. The CDR3 contains 16 residues.

This CDR3 reads CASNQRGGHEKLFF. In DNA form, the CDR3 reads TGTGCCAGCAATCAGAGGGGGGGGCATGAAAAACTGTTTTTT. The chain is built from TRBV28 and TRBJ1-4, with D tentatively TRBD1 (6 bases). This CDR3 region has 14 residues. Trimming stripped 7 bases from V and 6 bases from J, with 15 bases between. Germline values: CDR1 MDHEN, CDR2 SYDVKM.

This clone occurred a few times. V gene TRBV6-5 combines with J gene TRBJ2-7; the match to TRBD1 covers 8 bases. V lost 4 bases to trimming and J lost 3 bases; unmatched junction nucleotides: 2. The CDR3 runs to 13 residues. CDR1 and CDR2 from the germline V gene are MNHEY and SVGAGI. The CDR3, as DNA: TGTGCCAGCAGTTTGGGACAGGTCTACGAGCAGTACTTC. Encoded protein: CASSLGQVYEQYF.

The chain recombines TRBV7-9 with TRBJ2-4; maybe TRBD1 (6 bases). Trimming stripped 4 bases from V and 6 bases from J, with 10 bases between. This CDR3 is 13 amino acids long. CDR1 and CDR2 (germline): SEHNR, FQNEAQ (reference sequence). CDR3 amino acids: CASSSGVGNIQYF. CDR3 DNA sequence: TGTGCCAGCAGCTCAGGGGTAGGAAACATTCAGTACTTC.

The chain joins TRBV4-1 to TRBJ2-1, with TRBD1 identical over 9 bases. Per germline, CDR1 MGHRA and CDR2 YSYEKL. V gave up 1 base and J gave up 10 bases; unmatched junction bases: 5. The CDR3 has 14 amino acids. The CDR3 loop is CASSQARDRDEQFF. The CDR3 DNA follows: TGCGCCAGCAGCCAAGCGCGGGACAGGGACGAGCAGTTCTTC.

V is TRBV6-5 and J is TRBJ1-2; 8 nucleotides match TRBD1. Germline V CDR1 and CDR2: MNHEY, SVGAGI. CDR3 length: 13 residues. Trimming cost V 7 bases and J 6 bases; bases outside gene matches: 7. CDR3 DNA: TGTGCCAGCAAAAGGACAGGGAAGGATGGCTACACCTTC. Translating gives CASKRTGKDGYTF.

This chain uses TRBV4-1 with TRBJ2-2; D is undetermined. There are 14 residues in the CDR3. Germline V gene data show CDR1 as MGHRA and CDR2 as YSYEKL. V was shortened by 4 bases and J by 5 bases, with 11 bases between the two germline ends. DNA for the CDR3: TGCGCCAGCAGCCTTAGGGAAGTGACCGGGGAGCTGTTTTTT. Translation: CASSLREVTGELFF.

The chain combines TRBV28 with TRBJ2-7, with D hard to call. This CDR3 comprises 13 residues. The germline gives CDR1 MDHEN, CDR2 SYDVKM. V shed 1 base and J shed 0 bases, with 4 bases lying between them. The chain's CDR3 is CASSLSNSYEQYF. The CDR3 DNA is TGTGCCAGCAGTTTATCGAACTCCTACGAGCAGTACTTC.

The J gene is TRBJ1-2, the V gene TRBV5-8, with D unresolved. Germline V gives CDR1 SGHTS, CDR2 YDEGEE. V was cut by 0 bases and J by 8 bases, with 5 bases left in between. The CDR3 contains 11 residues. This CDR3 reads CASSLVLGYTF. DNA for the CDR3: TGTGCCAGCAGCTTGGTGTTAGGCTACACCTTC.

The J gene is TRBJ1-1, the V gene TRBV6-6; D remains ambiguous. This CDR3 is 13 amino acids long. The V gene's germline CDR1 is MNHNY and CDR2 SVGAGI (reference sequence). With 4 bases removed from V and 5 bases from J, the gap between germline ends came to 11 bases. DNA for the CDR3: TGTGCCAGCAGTTCGACCCGGAGGACTGAAGCTTTCTTT. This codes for CASSSTRRTEAFF.